Following are 18 T cell receptor beta chains from one sample sequenced in a study of shared clonotypes between healthy human individuals. The assay was immunoSEQ multiplex PCR, and TCRdb's table has in-frame clones only and misses some. This table holds fewer than 3 million clones, about 90% found once. Material: naive CD4+ T cells from PBMCs. The sample's subset: CD45RA+ positively selected. The receptors come from a man aged 18 to 30 in good health. Some clones in this sample may be carry-over from other donors' samples.

The gene calls are TRBV28 and TRBJ2-5; 7 bases match TRBD1. The CDR3 covers 15 residues. V trimming: 5 bases; J trimming: 3 bases; junction bases outside the gene matches: 9. CDR1 MDHEN and CDR2 SYDVKM come from the germline V gene. Here the CDR3 reads CASSLADRHKETQYF. For the CDR3, the DNA is TGTGCCAGCAGTCTCGCGGACAGGCATAAAGAGACCCAGTACTTC.

CDR3 nucleotides: TGTGCCAGCAGGTGGGGGGTGACAGATACGCAGTATTTT. Translation: CASRWGVTDTQYF. This rearrangement joins TRBV2 to TRBJ2-3; D might be TRBD2 (6 bases). CDR1 and CDR2 (germline): SNHLY, FYNNEI. This CDR3 region has 13 residues. Trimming pared 6 bases from V and 3 bases from J, leaving 10 bases between. Full variable domain (remainder filled in from reference TRBV2 and TRBJ2-3): EPEVTQTPSHQVTQMGQEVILRCVPISNHLYFYWYRQILGQKVEFLVSFYNNEISEKSEIFDDQFSVERPDGSNFTLKIRSTKLEDSAMYFCASRWGVTDTQYFGPGTRLTVL.

The J gene is TRBJ2-3, the V gene TRBV11-2, with D tentatively TRBD2 (6 bases). Trimming removed 2 bases at V and 3 bases at J, with 21 bases between. Germline V gene data show CDR1 as SGHAT and CDR2 as FQNNGV. The CDR3 loop spans 18 amino acids. The CDR3 DNA is TGTGCCAGCAGCTTACCCACCGGACTGCAGCGGGTAACAGATACGCAGTATTTT. Residues: CASSLPTGLQRVTDTQYF.

V is TRBV10-3 and J is TRBJ2-5; no clear D. The V end was cut by 11 bases, the J end by 4 bases, with 2 bases between. Germline V lookup: CDR1 ENHRY, CDR2 SYGVKD. This CDR3 is 8 amino acids long. The CDR3 DNA reads TGTGCCGTAGAGACCCAGTACTTC. Protein: CAVETQYF.

The J gene is TRBJ2-7, the V gene TRBV28; D is ambiguous. The CDR3 runs 14 residues. Trimming left V 4 bases short and J 0 bases short, with 10 bases between. Germline CDR1 MDHEN, CDR2 SYDVKM. CDR3 amino acids: CASSWQASSYEQYF. For the CDR3, the DNA is TGTGCCAGCAGTTGGCAGGCCAGCTCCTACGAGCAGTACTTC.

The V and J genes are TRBV7-9 and TRBJ2-3; TRBD2 aligns across 11 bases. V was pared by 6 bases and J by 6 bases, with 8 bases of the junction left unmatched. The CDR3 has 15 amino acids. Germline-derived CDR1 and CDR2 are SEHNR and FQNEAQ (reference sequence). The CDR3 loop is CASSWGSGRADTQYF. Here the CDR3 DNA reads TGTGCCAGCAGTTGGGGTAGCGGGAGGGCGGATACGCAGTATTTT.

The rearrangement joins TRBV6-1 to TRBJ2-1, with D unclear. The V end lost 2 bases, the J end lost 6 bases, and 14 bases lay between the germline ends. The CDR3 runs 15 residues. The germline gives CDR1 MNHNS, CDR2 SASEGT. The CDR3 reads CASSETRTFGNEQFF. DNA for the CDR3: TGTGCCAGCAGTGAAACGAGGACGTTCGGCAATGAGCAGTTCTTC.

The chain has TRBV19 and TRBJ2-5, with TRBD1 matching over 7 bases. V lost 5 bases to trimming and J lost 2 bases; unmatched junction nucleotides: 5. The CDR3 length is 14 residues. Germline V gene sequence: CDR1 LNHDA, CDR2 SQIVND (reference sequence). The CDR3 loop is CASSPWDSQETQYF. CDR3 coding DNA: TGTGCCAGTAGTCCCTGGGACAGTCAAGAGACCCAGTACTTC.

This clone has only one observation. The J gene is TRBJ2-7, the V gene TRBV5-6, with 11 bases aligning to TRBD1. CDR1 SGHDT and CDR2 YYEEEE come from the germline V gene. V gave up 4 bases and J gave up 7 bases; unmatched junction bases: 7. The CDR3 has 14 residues. In nucleotides, the CDR3 is TGTGCCAGCAGCGCCGGGACAGGGGGATGGGAGCAGTACTTC. This encodes CASSAGTGGWEQYF.

This chain connects TRBV21-1 to TRBJ2-5; the DNA was not used to check the table's D call, TRBD1. TRBV21-1 is a listed pseudogene. The CDR3 contains 15 residues. DNA for the CDR3: TGTGCCAGCACCACCCCCGGGACAGGGGTCGAGACCCAGTACTTC. This sequence encodes CASTTPGTGVETQYF.

V usage is TRBV7-2 and J usage is TRBJ2-7; 10 bases map to TRBD2. J was trimmed by 3 bases and V by 0 bases; bases with no gene match: 2. This CDR3 has 15 amino acids. Germline loops: CDR1 SGHTA, CDR2 FQGNSA. The DNA of the CDR3 is TGTGCCAGCAGCTTAGCTAGGACTAGCGGCTACGAGCAGTACTTC. Translation: CASSLARTSGYEQYF.

The gene calls are TRBV7-3 and TRBJ2-2; D is possibly TRBD1 or TRBD2 (5 bases each). The CDR3 runs to 14 residues. Trimming stripped 8 bases from V and 0 bases from J, with 10 bases between. The germline V gene encodes CDR1 SGHTA and CDR2 FQGTGA. This CDR3 reads CASAWDANTGELFF. CDR3 in DNA: TGTGCCAGCGCCTGGGACGCGAACACCGGGGAGCTGTTTTTT.

The rearrangement uses TRBV10-2 and TRBJ1-3, with D hard to call. V shed 7 bases and J shed 3 bases, with 7 bases lying between them. The CDR3 runs to 12 residues. From germline, CDR1 is WSHSY and CDR2 SAAADI. The CDR3 here is CASTPGGNTIYF. The CDR3 DNA is TGCGCCAGCACCCCGGGTGGAAACACCATATATTTT.

The CDR3 bases are TGTGCCAGCAGCTTAGAGTTCGGGAACTTGAACACTGAAGCTTTCTTT. It is translated as CASSLEFGNLNTEAFF. V usage is TRBV11-2 and J usage is TRBJ1-1; D uncertain. The V and J ends lost 0 bases and 0 bases respectively, with 11 bases between them. Germline CDR1 is SGHAT and CDR2 is FQNNGV. This CDR3 region has 16 residues.

As for this clone: Other DNA sequences within the sample encode an identical CDR3. The chain employs TRBV7-3 and TRBJ2-7, with a possible D match to TRBD1 (7 bases). CDR1 and CDR2 (germline): SGHTA, FQGTGA. The V gene lost 2 bases and the J gene lost 3 bases, with 14 bases spanning the gap. The CDR3 is made up of 15 amino acids. CDR3 in amino acids: CASSLGPGGSYEQYF. DNA of the CDR3: TGTGCCAGCAGCTTAGGACCAGGGGGGAGCTACGAGCAGTACTTC.

The chain joins TRBV5-1 to TRBJ2-7; D not certain. The CDR3 sequence is 13 residues long. Trimming cost V 3 bases and J 2 bases, with 9 bases left between them. Germline V gene lookup returns CDR1 SGHRS and CDR2 YFSETQ. The DNA for the CDR3 is TGCGCCAGCAGCTCCGATCTCCCCTACGAGCAGTACTTC. Amino acid sequence: CASSSDLPYEQYF.

The J gene is TRBJ2-1, the V gene TRBV19; D remains unclear. This CDR3 is built from 15 residues. Germline V CDR1 and CDR2: LNHDA, SQIVND (reference sequence). The V end was cut by 6 bases, the J end by 0 bases, with 12 bases between. CDR3 DNA: TGTGCCAGTAGCCAAACGCGCCGCTCCTACAATGAGCAGTTCTTC. Translation gives CASSQTRRSYNEQFF. The whole variable domain, filled in from reference TRBV19 and TRBJ2-1, reads DGGITQSPKYLFRKEGQNVTLSCEQNLNHDAMYWYRQDPGQGLRLIYYSQIVNDFQKGDIAEGYSVSREKKESFPLTVTSAQKNPTAFYLCASSQTRRSYNEQFFGPGTRLTVL.

The chain employs TRBV5-1 and TRBJ2-7; 11 nucleotides line up with TRBD1. Trimming cost V 0 bases and J 5 bases; bases outside gene matches: 4. The CDR3 spans 15 residues. Germline CDR1 and CDR2: SGHRS and YFSETQ. CDR3 DNA sequence: TGCGCCAGCAGCTTGGCCGGGACAGGGGGTCACGAGCAGTACTTC. Protein product: CASSLAGTGGHEQYF.